These 26 T cell receptor beta chains were all obtained from the same sample, sequenced in a study of blood T cell repertoires in COVID-19. TCRdb keeps only in-frame clones here, not all; method: immunoSEQ multiplex PCR. The sample includes about 100,000 clones, 85% to 90% of them seen just once. Sequenced: peripheral blood. All receptors come from a human donor in a cohort sampled during active COVID-19.

This chain joins TRBV30 and TRBJ1-1, with a possible D match to TRBD1 (5 bases). Germline lookup yields CDR1 GTSNPN and CDR2 SVGIG (reference sequence). The V and J ends lost 4 bases and 7 bases respectively, with 10 bases between them. The CDR3 totals 11 residues. In DNA, the CDR3 is TGTGCCTGGACCGGGACTCTTGAAGCTTTCTTT. Amino acid sequence: CAWTGTLEAFF.

The rearrangement joins TRBV10-3 to TRBJ1-3; no firm D call. V was clipped by 2 bases and J by 4 bases, with 3 bases between them. The CDR3 covers 12 residues. CDR1 and CDR2 from the germline V gene are ENHRY and SYGVKD. The CDR3 nucleotides are TGTGCCATCAGTGAGGCGGGAAACACCATATATTTT. Translated: CAISEAGNTIYF.

This clone was seen a single time. V is TRBV18 and J is TRBJ2-2; D is possibly TRBD1 (6 bases). Germline CDR1 reads KGHSH; CDR2 reads LQKENI. The V gene lost 2 bases and the J gene lost 3 bases, with 10 bases spanning the gap. The CDR3 loop spans 15 amino acids. The CDR3 region is CASSPGQTYTGELFF. The CDR3, as DNA: TGTGCCAGCTCACCAGGACAGACGTACACCGGGGAGCTGTTTTTT.

This clone has a single count. The V gene is TRBV10-1, the J gene TRBJ2-2; 7 positions match TRBD2. This CDR3 comprises 16 residues. Trimming cost V 6 bases and J 7 bases; bases outside gene matches: 14. Germline CDR1 and CDR2: WNHNN and SYGVQD (reference sequence). CDR3 in DNA: TGCGCCAGCAGCCGAGCGGAGGGAGGGCCCTACGGGGAGCTGTTTTTT. Translated, it gives CASSRAEGGPYGELFF.

This clone was found a few times. The rearrangement joins TRBV3-1 (or the pseudogene TRBV3-2) to TRBJ2-7, with TRBD1 identical over 8 bases. The CDR3 extends over 15 amino acids. Germline loops: CDR1 LGHDT, CDR2 YNNKEL (reference sequence). J lost 3 bases, V lost 4 bases, and 8 bases had no gene match. In DNA form, the CDR3 reads TGTGCCAGCAGCCCTCAGGTACAGGGGGGCTACGAGCAGTACTTC. Its protein product is CASSPQVQGGYEQYF.

The J gene is TRBJ1-4, the V gene TRBV6-5; D is uncertain. The CDR3 loop spans 14 amino acids. Looked up from germline, CDR1 is MNHEY and CDR2 is SVGAGI. The V end was cut by 7 bases, the J end by 0 bases, with 9 bases between. CDR3 amino acids: CASTVSSTNEKLFF. CDR3 in DNA: TGTGCCAGCACCGTCAGTTCAACTAATGAAAAACTGTTTTTT.

Only one count was recorded for this clone. V gene TRBV29-1 combines with J gene TRBJ1-1; D not resolved. Trimming removed 4 bases at V and 3 bases at J, with 9 bases between. The germline V gene encodes CDR1 SQVTM and CDR2 ANQGSEA. The CDR3 has 12 amino acids. CDR3 in DNA: TGCAGCGTTGCTGGGCAAGACACTGAAGCTTTCTTT. Amino acid sequence: CSVAGQDTEAFF.

The gene calls are TRBV4-3 and TRBJ1-1, with 7 bases fitting TRBD1. The CDR3 is 13 residues long. Germline-derived CDR1 and CDR2 are LGHNA and YSLEER. The J segment lost 4 bases and the V segment lost 6 bases, leaving 5 bases of the junction unmatched. The CDR3 reads CASSQTGATEAFF. DNA for the CDR3: TGCGCCAGCAGTCAAACAGGGGCCACTGAAGCTTTCTTT.

The genes are TRBV7-4 and TRBJ2-7, with a tentative D call TRBD1 (5 bases). CDR3 size: 15 residues. V lost 3 bases, J lost 0 bases, and 12 bases lay in between. Per germline, CDR1 SGHVT and CDR2 SQSDAQ. The CDR3 DNA is TGTGCCAGCAGCTTTGAACAGGTGAGCTCCTACGAGCAGTACTTC. Translating gives CASSFEQVSSYEQYF. Full variable domain (rest looked up from reference TRBV7-4 and TRBJ2-7): GAGVSQSPRYKVAKRGRDVALRCDSISGHVTLYWYRQTLGQGSEVLTYSQSDAQRDKSGRPSGRFSAERPERSVSTLKIQRTEQGDSAVYLCASSFEQVSSYEQYFGPGTRLTVT.

This chain links TRBV21-1 with TRBJ2-2; the tabulated D call, TRBD2, remains unverified against the DNA. TRBV21-1 has pseudogene status. The CDR3 consists of 20 residues. CDR3 protein: CASSKEACLAGPRGTGELFF. CDR3 bases: TGTGCCAGCAGCAAAGAGGCGTGTCTAGCGGGCCCTCGGGGCACCGGGGAGCTGTTTTTT.

This clone has more than one count but fewer than ten. The chain recombines TRBV2 with TRBJ2-3; D unresolved. The ends were cut back, 3 bases at V and 4 bases at J, with 5 bases in the middle. Germline CDR1 reads SNHLY; CDR2 reads FYNNEI. This CDR3 region has 12 residues. This CDR3 reads CASSDSADTQYF. The CDR3 region has the DNA TGTGCCAGCAGTGATTCAGCAGATACGCAGTATTTT. The complete variable domain, with remaining parts taken from reference TRBV2 and TRBJ2-3, reads EPEVTQTPSHQVTQMGQEVILRCVPISNHLYFYWYRQILGQKVEFLVSFYNNEISEKSEIFDDQFSVERPDGSNFTLKIRSTKLEDSAMYFCASSDSADTQYFGPGTRLTVL.

CDR3 region: CSASDTSGYNEQFF. CDR3 in DNA: TGCAGTGCCAGTGATACTAGCGGATACAATGAGCAGTTCTTC. V usage is TRBV20-1 and J usage is TRBJ2-1, with 8 bases identical to TRBD2. In germline, CDR1 is DFQATT, CDR2 SNEGSKA (reference sequence). The CDR3 is 14 residues long. With V trimmed by 6 bases and J by 4 bases, 8 bases remained unmatched.

This chain connects TRBV9 to TRBJ2-7, with no clear D. Germline CDR1 reads SGDLS; CDR2 reads YYNGEE. With 4 bases removed from V and 1 base from J, the gap between germline ends came to 12 bases. This CDR3 region has 14 residues. The CDR3 here is CASSPTGYSYEQYF. In nucleotides, the CDR3 is TGTGCCAGCAGCCCAACGGGTTATTCCTACGAGCAGTACTTC.

The chain carries TRBV7-6 and TRBJ2-1; D is unclear. Germline CDR1 reads SGHVS; CDR2 reads FNYEAQ. The CDR3 has 13 residues. Trimming took off 3 bases at V and 10 bases at J, with 13 bases between the two ends. Here the CDR3 reads CASSFKLSSEQFF. The DNA for the CDR3 is TGTGCCAGCAGCTTCAAACTGTCTTCCGAGCAGTTCTTC.

The V call is TRBV19, the J call TRBJ1-3; TRBD1 might be the D (5 bases). The V gene's germline CDR1 is LNHDA and CDR2 SQIVND (reference sequence). V was pared by 6 bases and J by 0 bases, with 21 bases between. CDR3 size: 18 residues. CDR3 protein: CASRPPGLSASSGNTIYF. The CDR3 DNA reads as TGTGCCAGTAGGCCTCCGGGACTCTCCGCGAGCTCTGGAAACACCATATATTTT.

A single count supports this clone. The chain uses TRBV5-1 and TRBJ2-7; a possible D gene is TRBD2 (6 bases). The CDR3 has 15 residues. Germline lookup yields CDR1 SGHRS and CDR2 YFSETQ. V dropped 0 bases and J dropped 0 bases, with 10 bases sitting between them. The CDR3 DNA reads as TGCGCCAGCAGCTTGGATCCGACTAGCTCCTACGAGCAGTACTTC. This sequence encodes CASSLDPTSSYEQYF.

The chain employs TRBV15 and TRBJ2-7; 13 bases match TRBD2. Trimming took 3 bases from V and 1 from J; bases not matched to a gene: 12. Germline loops: CDR1 LNHNV, CDR2 YYDKDF (reference sequence). CDR3 length: 19 residues. CDR3 region: CATSRRGGLAGVGSYEQYF. The CDR3 DNA reads as TGTGCCACCAGCAGGAGGGGCGGACTAGCGGGAGTAGGGTCCTACGAGCAGTACTTC.

The J gene is TRBJ2-3, the V gene TRBV5-4, with 10 nucleotides matching TRBD2. The germline V gene encodes CDR1 SGHNT and CDR2 YYREEE (reference sequence). The CDR3 is made up of 19 amino acids. Losses at the gene ends were 0 bases for V and 2 bases for J; bases not matched to a gene: 12. CDR3 in DNA: TGTGCCAGCAGCTTGGAACCAGCGGGGGGGCGAGTAGTCACAGATACGCAGTATTTT. It yields the protein CASSLEPAGGRVVTDTQYF.

This rearrangement joins TRBV29-1 to TRBJ2-7; 8 bases fit TRBD2. The trim removed 3 bases at V and 3 bases at J, leaving 4 bases unmatched. This CDR3 spans 13 amino acids. CDR1 and CDR2 from the germline V gene are SQVTM and ANQGSEA. Here the CDR3 reads CSVEAGLGYEQYF. CDR3 nucleotides: TGCAGCGTTGAGGCGGGACTAGGCTACGAGCAGTACTTC.

The V and J genes are TRBV9 and TRBJ2-2; D is undetermined. Germline V gene lookup returns CDR1 SGDLS and CDR2 YYNGEE. The CDR3 totals 11 residues. With 5 bases removed from V and 6 bases from J, the gap between germline ends came to 5 bases. In DNA, the CDR3 is TGTGCCAGCAGAAGCCCCGGGGAGCTGTTTTTT. Protein product: CASRSPGELFF. Drawing the rest from reference TRBV9 and TRBJ2-2, the complete variable domain is DSGVTQTPKHLITATGQRVTLRCSPRSGDLSVYWYQQSLDQGLQFLIQYYNGEERAKGNILERFSAQQFPDLHSELNLSSLELGDSALYFCASRSPGELFFGEGSRLTVL.

This chain connects TRBV6-4 to TRBJ1-5; D is unclear. The CDR3 length is 13 residues. Germline CDR1 reads MRHNA; CDR2 reads SNTAGT. The V gene lost 5 bases and the J gene lost 4 bases, with 9 bases spanning the gap. The CDR3 reads CASSPEQNQPQHF. DNA for the CDR3: TGTGCCAGCAGTCCGGAGCAGAATCAGCCCCAGCATTTT.

This chain links TRBV19 with TRBJ2-7, with 7 bases that match TRBD2. Germline CDR1 LNHDA, CDR2 SQIVND (reference sequence). This CDR3 has 15 amino acids. V dropped 4 bases and J dropped 7; count of bases not matched to a gene: 13. The CDR3: CASSKEGLKAGEQYF. The DNA for the CDR3 is TGTGCCAGTAGTAAGGAGGGCCTAAAAGCGGGGGAGCAGTACTTC.

J is TRBJ1-6 and V is TRBV7-2, with unresolved D. Germline V gene sequence: CDR1 SGHTA, CDR2 FQGNSA. V gave up 5 bases and J gave up 8 bases, with 13 bases separating them. CDR3 length equals 14 residues. CDR3 amino acids: CASSPRWRDSPLHF. The CDR3, as DNA: TGTGCCAGCAGCCCACGGTGGAGGGATTCACCCCTCCACTTT.

The J gene is TRBJ1-2, the V gene TRBV7-2; possible D gene TRBD1, 6 bases. CDR1 is SGHTA, CDR2 FQGNSA, per germline. This CDR3 is 14 amino acids long. Trimming removed 5 bases from V and 7 bases from J, with 17 bases in between. The CDR3 spells CASSLSAGTFGYTF. The CDR3 DNA reads TGTGCCAGCAGCCTCTCGGCCGGGACATTTGGCTACACCTTC.

The V gene is TRBV21-1, the J gene TRBJ1-4; no check of the table's D call, TRBD1, against the DNA was made. TRBV21-1 is listed as a pseudogene. The CDR3 has 18 residues. The CDR3 loop reads CASSTRGQGVPFNEKLFF. CDR3 nucleotide sequence: TGTGCCAGCAGCACCCGTGGCCAGGGGGTCCCCTTTAATGAAAAACTGTTTTTT.

The chain is built from TRBV19 and TRBJ1-5; 10 bases are shared with TRBD1. J was trimmed by 0 bases and V by 8 bases; bases with no gene match: 4. Germline-derived CDR1 and CDR2 are LNHDA and SQIVND (reference sequence). The CDR3 is made up of 15 amino acids. CDR3 residues: CASEDRGYSNQPQHF. In DNA, the CDR3 is TGTGCCAGTGAGGACAGGGGGTATAGCAATCAGCCCCAGCATTTT. The full variable domain, in which reference TRBV19 and TRBJ1-5 provide the parts outside the CDR3, is DGGITQSPKYLFRKEGQNVTLSCEQNLNHDAMYWYRQDPGQGLRLIYYSQIVNDFQKGDIAEGYSVSREKKESFPLTVTSAQKNPTAFYLCASEDRGYSNQPQHFGDGTRLSIL.